The present TCR beta chain was sequenced within a study of OX40 agonist ivuxolimab in advanced cancers. Findings and limits, study-wide: The CD4+ and CD8+ T cells in the blood had expanded clonally by week 6 at 0.1 to 3.0 mg/kg.

The germline V and J ends were trimmed by 4 bases and 4 bases, with 19 bases remaining between them. CDR3 length: 17 amino acids. The V gene's germline CDR1 is MRHNA and CDR2 SNTAGT. Produced via immunoSEQ multiplex PCR; TCRdb's table is partial and in-frame only. The sample shows around 50,000 clones, approximately 86% of them seen only once. About this clone: The antigen is unknown.

The chain joins TRBV6-4 to TRBJ1-4, with D tentatively TRBD1 (5 bases). The clonotype comes from an adult with an advanced solid tumor such as melanoma, head and neck, liver or kidney cancer. The source material was CD4+ or CD8+ T cells sorted from blood, sampled in a trial of the OX40 agonist ivuxolimab. As DNA, the CDR3 is TGTGCCAGCAGTGTTCCGGGGCCAGGGCCCCTTAATGAAAAACTGTTTTTT. Its translation: CASSVPGPGPLNEKLFF.